The next 25 T cell receptor beta chains were all read from a single sample in a study of T cells in Graves' hyperthyroidism and ophthalmopathy. Regions amplified from RNA transcripts were the TCR beta CDR3 regions. The TCR CDR3 first-round RT-PCR relied on the HTBI primer set. TCRdb redid the calling of the multiplex PCR reads with MiXCR, one entry per CDR3 protein. This table has roughly 740,000 distinct CDR3 sequences, 15% to 20% appearing once. The sample taken for sequencing was blood. The receptors derive from a man in his late teens or twenties with Graves' hyperthyroidism.

Ten or more counts support this clonotype. The chain carries TRBV12-3 or TRBV12-4 and TRBJ2-7, with D uncertain. Trimming removed 5 bases from V and 5 bases from J, with 16 bases in between. The CDR3 is 14 residues long. As DNA, the CDR3 is TGTGCCAGCAGTCAGAGGAGCGTATCTCACGAGCAGTACTTC. This encodes CASSQRSVSHEQYF.

This clonotype was observed a handful of times. The genes are TRBV28 and TRBJ1-4; D call uncertain. V shed 3 bases and J shed 5 bases, with 7 bases lying between them. Germline V gene lookup returns CDR1 MDHEN and CDR2 SYDVKM. The CDR3 has 13 amino acids. This chain's CDR3 is CASSLTENEKLFF. The CDR3 region has the DNA TGTGCCAGCAGTTTGACGGAAAATGAAAAACTGTTTTTT. The full variable domain, with the rest looked up from reference TRBV28 and TRBJ1-4, is DVKVTQSSRYLVKRTGEKVFLECVQDMDHENMFWYRQDPGLGLRLIYFSYDVKMKEKGDIPEGYSVSREKKERFSLILESASTNQTSMYLCASSLTENEKLFFGSGTQLSVL.

The chain joins TRBV7-9 to TRBJ1-1; D is possibly TRBD1 (6 bases). V was cut by 0 bases and J by 7 bases, with 18 bases left in between. There are 16 residues in the CDR3. Germline V lookup: CDR1 SEHNR, CDR2 FQNEAQ (reference sequence). CDR3 nucleotides: TGTGCCAGCAGCTTAGCGTCCGGACAGATTTTTCTTGAAGCTTTCTTT. Encoded protein: CASSLASGQIFLEAFF.

This clonotype has ten or more counts. The V gene is TRBV27, the J gene TRBJ2-1; no reliable D call. V was clipped by 5 bases and J by 7 bases, with 18 bases between them. The CDR3 covers 15 residues. The germline V gene encodes CDR1 MNHEY and CDR2 SMNVEV (reference sequence). The CDR3 nucleotides are TGTGCCAGCAGTCACCGGGCCGGTGGGCGGAATGAGCAGTTCTTC. Encoded protein: CASSHRAGGRNEQFF.

The chain is built from TRBV6-1 and TRBJ2-7; 8 bases align to TRBD1. The V gene's germline CDR1 is MNHNS and CDR2 SASEGT. V lost 7 bases and J lost 1; bases outside the gene matches: 9. The CDR3 is 15 residues long. For the CDR3, the DNA is TGTGCCAGCACGGACAGGGCAGGTTTTTCCTACGAGCAGTACTTC. It translates to CASTDRAGFSYEQYF.

This clonotype was seen repeatedly, ten times or more. This sequence joins TRBV2 and TRBJ2-1, with D tentatively TRBD1 (6 bases). The V gene lost 8 bases and the J gene lost 5 bases, with 13 bases spanning the gap. The CDR3 loop spans 13 amino acids. The germline gives CDR1 SNHLY, CDR2 FYNNEI. Here the CDR3 DNA reads TGTGCCAGCCACGTGGGGGCCCACAATGAGCAGTTCTTC. This translates into CASHVGAHNEQFF.

A remark on this clonotype: Given a much more abundant clone one base away, this may be a read error. V gene TRBV12-3 or TRBV12-4 combines with J gene TRBJ2-1, with D possibly being TRBD2 (6 bases). Trimming took off 5 bases at V and 2 bases at J, with 13 bases between the two ends. CDR3 length: 15 amino acids. As DNA, the CDR3 is TGTGCCAGCAGTCGGGACTTTAGCCCCTACAATGAGCAGTTCTTC. Translation gives CASSRDFSPYNEQFF.

As concerns this clonotype: A read error is possible here, since a much larger clone lies one base away. The chain carries TRBV29-1 and TRBJ2-1; D unresolved. CDR3 length: 13 amino acids. Germline CDR1 is SQVTM and CDR2 is ANQGSEA. The CDR3 sequence: CSVEDSSYNERFF. The CDR3 bases are TGCAGCGTTGAAGACAGCTCCTACAATGAGCGGTTCTTC.

This clonotype was found many times. CDR3 sequence (DNA): TGCAGCGTTGGGCGGGAGGGCGCTGAGCAGTTCTTC. As protein: CSVGREGAEQFF. The rearrangement links TRBV29-1 to TRBJ2-1; 9 nucleotides match TRBD2. V was clipped by 4 bases and J by 9 bases; unmatched bases: 4. The CDR3 extends over 12 amino acids. Germline V gene lookup returns CDR1 SQVTM and CDR2 ANQGSEA.

This clonotype has a count of ten or more. The CDR3 sequence: CASRFLAGGGETQYF. In nucleotides, the CDR3 is TGTGCCAGCAGATTTTTAGCGGGGGGAGGAGAGACCCAGTACTTC. J is TRBJ2-5 and V is TRBV28; TRBD2 aligns across 10 bases. Germline V gene sequence: CDR1 MDHEN, CDR2 SYDVKM. The CDR3 totals 15 residues. The V and J ends lost 6 bases and 4 bases, in that order; junction bases with no gene match: 8.

J is TRBJ2-4 and V is TRBV18; 10 bases agree with TRBD2. The germline gives CDR1 KGHSH, CDR2 LQKENI. J lost 6 bases, V lost 2 bases, and 7 bases had no gene match. This CDR3 region has 16 residues. The CDR3 sequence: CASSPKGLAGVNIQYF. CDR3 nucleotide sequence: TGTGCCAGCTCACCAAAAGGGCTAGCGGGAGTAAACATTCAGTACTTC.

This clonotype was recorded many times. The chain couples TRBV10-3 to TRBJ1-2, with 8 bases fitting TRBD1. Germline values: CDR1 ENHRY, CDR2 SYGVKD. The CDR3 runs to 13 residues. The V segment lost 7 bases and the J segment 6 bases; nucleotides outside the gene matches: 7. The CDR3 nucleotides are TGTGCCATCACCACGGGACAGGCGGATGGCTACACCTTC. Its translation is CAITTGQADGYTF.

There are many counts of this clonotype. The J gene is TRBJ2-7, the V gene TRBV2, with 12 bases fitting TRBD1. Germline V gene data show CDR1 as SNHLY and CDR2 as FYNNEI. The CDR3 is 14 residues long. V was clipped by 4 bases and J by 5 bases; unmatched bases: 3. The CDR3 protein is CASSAGTGGHEQYF. Written as DNA, the CDR3 is TGTGCCAGCAGTGCCGGGACAGGGGGCCACGAGCAGTACTTC.

This clonotype was recorded many times. CDR3 sequence reads: CASRGMGGVEQYF. DNA of the CDR3: TGTGCCAGCAGAGGCATGGGGGGAGTCGAGCAGTACTTC. The V and J genes are TRBV7-2 and TRBJ2-7; TRBD2 is a possible D gene (6 bases). The V gene lost 6 bases and the J gene lost 6 bases, with 15 bases spanning the gap. This CDR3 is built from 13 residues. The germline gives CDR1 SGHTA, CDR2 FQGNSA.

Concerning this clonotype itself: A much more abundant neighbour one base away suggests this may be a read error. J is TRBJ1-4 and V is TRBV12-3 or TRBV12-4; no clear D. V dropped 6 bases and J dropped 10 bases, with 15 bases sitting between them. CDR3 length equals 13 residues. CDR3 region: CASRLSQEGKLFF. CDR3 bases: TGTGCCAGCAGGTTGTCGCAGGAAGGAAAACTGTTTTTT.

This clonotype came up many times. CDR3 sequence (DNA): TGTGCCAGCAGTTCTATCCCCGGGACAGGTCTCACCCCCCAAGAGACCCAGTACTTC. As protein: CASSSIPGTGLTPQETQYF. The V call is TRBV28, the J call TRBJ2-5; 8 bases are a match to TRBD1. CDR1 is MDHEN, CDR2 SYDVKM, per germline. This CDR3 has 19 amino acids. V lost 4 bases, J lost 1 base, and 17 bases stayed unmatched.

In its sample, this clonotype was seen many times. The V call is TRBV2, the J call TRBJ2-3, with TRBD2 as a possible D gene (6 bases). The germline V and J ends were trimmed by 3 bases and 4 bases, with 11 bases remaining between them. From germline, CDR1 is SNHLY and CDR2 FYNNEI. CDR3 length: 14 amino acids. CDR3 sequence: CASSDARLADTQYF. In DNA form, the CDR3 reads TGTGCCAGCAGTGATGCAAGACTAGCAGATACGCAGTATTTT.

This chain joins TRBV6-5 and TRBJ1-1; TRBD1 is a possible D gene (5 bases). The germline V gene has CDR1 MNHEY and CDR2 SVGAGI. The length of the CDR3 is 12 residues. V was clipped by 3 bases and J by 7 bases, with 9 bases between them. The CDR3 loop is CASSYGDSEAFF. CDR3 in DNA: TGTGCCAGCAGTTATGGAGACAGTGAAGCTTTCTTT.

The rearrangement uses TRBV29-1 and TRBJ2-1; a possible D gene is TRBD2 (5 bases). The CDR3 extends over 17 amino acids. V lost 7 bases to trimming and J lost 12 bases, with 34 bases between them. Germline-derived CDR1 and CDR2 are SQVTM and ANQGSEA. CDR3 sequence: CSAHAAGTNRIRSGQFF. The DNA of the CDR3 is TGCAGCGCTCACGCGGCGGGCACCAACCGAATTAGAAGTGGGCAGTTCTTC.

The chain recombines TRBV7-9 with TRBJ2-7; TRBD2 might be the D (8 bases). This CDR3 has 15 amino acids. Trimming removed 8 bases from V and 3 bases from J, with 20 bases in between. CDR1 is SEHNR, CDR2 FQNEAQ, per germline (reference sequence). As DNA, the CDR3 is TGTGCCAGCGCTGGGTCGGGAGGGGGCAACTACGAGCAGTACTTC. Translation gives CASAGSGGGNYEQYF.

A word on this clonotype: This clone may be a read error of a much larger clone one base away. V usage is TRBV12-3 or TRBV12-4 and J usage is TRBJ1-1; D may be TRBD1 (6 bases). The CDR3 is 19 residues long. Trimming shortened V by 4 bases and J by 1 base, and 25 bases separated the two germline ends. CDR3 DNA sequence: TGTGCCAGCAGTTCGCACGCGGAGATCGGGGGGGGGCCGAACACTGAAGCTTTCTTT. It translates to CASSSHAEIGGGPNTEAFF.

The sample holds many counts of this clonotype. The chain employs TRBV18 and TRBJ1-1; D possibly corresponds to TRBD1 (5 bases). The CDR3 runs 12 residues. CDR1 and CDR2 (germline): KGHSH, LQKENI. Trimming took off 8 bases at V and 6 bases at J, with 13 bases between the two ends. CDR3 in DNA: TGTGCCAGCAGTCCGGGGACGGCTGAAGCTTTCTTT. Translating gives CASSPGTAEAFF.

This clonotype came up a few times. This CDR3 reads CASSLVNYRMNTEAFF. The DNA of the CDR3 is TGTGCCAGCAGCTTAGTTAACTATAGGATGAACACTGAAGCTTTCTTT. The gene calls are TRBV7-8 and TRBJ1-1, with unresolved D. CDR1 SGHVS and CDR2 FQNEAQ come from the germline V gene. With 1 base removed from V and 0 bases from J, the gap between germline ends came to 12 bases. The length of the CDR3 is 16 residues.

This clonotype has just a few counts. The rearrangement joins TRBV28 to TRBJ1-3; the match to TRBD1 covers 8 bases. Germline CDR1 MDHEN, CDR2 SYDVKM. V dropped 3 bases and J dropped 2; count of bases not matched to a gene: 3. CDR3 length: 15 residues. CDR3 sequence (DNA): TGTGCCAGCAGTTTTCAGGGGGCGCCTGGAAACACCATATATTTT. This gives the protein CASSFQGAPGNTIYF.

The table lists this clonotype with a few counts. J is TRBJ1-5 and V is TRBV15, with 8 bases that match TRBD1. The CDR3 runs 15 residues. Losses at the gene ends were 4 bases for V and 2 bases for J; bases not matched to a gene: 4. Germline CDR1 LNHNV, CDR2 YYDKDF (reference sequence). CDR3 protein: CATSTDREGNQPQHF. The DNA of the CDR3 is TGTGCCACCAGCACGGACAGGGAAGGCAATCAGCCCCAGCATTTT. The complete variable domain, with remaining parts taken from reference TRBV15 and TRBJ1-5, reads DAMVIQNPRYQVTQFGKPVTLSCSQTLNHNVMYWYQQKSSQAPKLLFHYYDKDFNNEADTPDNFQSRRPNTSFCFLDIRSPGLGDTAMYLCATSTDREGNQPQHFGDGTRLSIL.